This T cell receptor beta chain was obtained from a study of blood T cell repertoires in COVID-19. Libraries were prepared by immunoSEQ multiplex PCR; TCRdb keeps only in-frame clonotypes and omits some of them. This repertoire shows more than 300,000 clones, around 87% found once; its top ten account for 8.5% to 12%. Germline V gene sequence: CDR1 SGHRS, CDR2 YFSETQ. Germline trimming cut 2 bases from V and 1 base from J; bases unmatched to any gene: 5. CDR3 length equals 16 residues. The origin of this receptor is a woman aged 25 to 45 with COVID-19, enrolled during active disease. Material for sequencing was peripheral blood. J is TRBJ2-1 and V is TRBV5-1; TRBD1 aligns across 8 bases. DNA of the CDR3: TGCGCCAGCAGCTTCGGACAGGGAAGGTCCTACAATGAGCAGTTCTTC. Protein product: CASSFGQGRSYNEQFF. Variable domain in full (rest from reference TRBV5-1 and TRBJ2-1): KAGVTQTPRYLIKTRGQQVTLSCSPISGHRSVSWYQQTPGQGLQFLFEYFSETQRNKGNFPGRFSGRQFSNSRSEMNVSTLELGDSALYLCASSFGQGRSYNEQFFGPGTRLTVL.